The 22 T cell receptor beta chains below come from one sample, sequenced in a study of T cell changes during pregnancy in multiple sclerosis. The assay was immunoSEQ multiplex PCR, and TCRdb's table has in-frame clones only and misses some. The sample shows about 38,000 clones, approximately 90% of them seen only once. The input for sequencing was CD8+ T cells from peripheral blood mononuclear cells, taken in the third trimester of pregnancy. The receptor source for this set is a female donor with multiple sclerosis, enrolled in a pregnancy study.

The gene calls are TRBV27 and TRBJ2-7; a weak D match, TRBD2 (6 bases). The CDR3 runs 13 residues. V lost 6 bases, J lost 2 bases, and 11 bases lay in between. The germline gives CDR1 MNHEY, CDR2 SMNVEV (reference sequence). CDR3 residues: CASSGGWTYEQYF. The CDR3 region has the DNA TGTGCCAGCAGCGGAGGGTGGACCTACGAGCAGTACTTC.

The rearrangement uses TRBV7-9 and TRBJ1-1, with 7 nucleotides matching TRBD1. The germline V gene encodes CDR1 SEHNR and CDR2 FQNEAQ (reference sequence). V lost 6 bases to trimming and J lost 4 bases; unmatched junction nucleotides: 8. The CDR3 consists of 14 residues. The CDR3 protein is CASRPTTGVTEAFF. Written as DNA, the CDR3 is TGTGCCAGCAGACCAACAACAGGGGTCACTGAAGCTTTCTTT.

This sequence joins TRBV5-6 and TRBJ2-7; D is possibly TRBD2 (5 bases). V shed 4 bases and J shed 3 bases, with 8 bases lying between them. The germline V gene encodes CDR1 SGHDT and CDR2 YYEEEE. The CDR3 extends over 12 amino acids. The CDR3 DNA is TGTGCCAGCAGCCGGGGAATCTACGAGCAGTACTTC. The encoded protein is CASSRGIYEQYF.

J is TRBJ2-7 and V is TRBV5-6; 7 nucleotides match TRBD2. J was trimmed by 3 bases and V by 4 bases; bases with no gene match: 10. The CDR3 is made up of 15 amino acids. Germline CDR1 SGHDT, CDR2 YYEEEE. CDR3 in amino acids: CASSPGGVSIYEQYF. As DNA, the CDR3 is TGTGCCAGCAGCCCTGGGGGGGTTTCAATCTACGAGCAGTACTTC.

This rearrangement joins TRBV2 to TRBJ1-4; TRBD1 agrees at 8 bases. Germline V gene data show CDR1 as SNHLY and CDR2 as FYNNEI. With V trimmed by 8 bases and J by 7 bases, 12 bases remained unmatched. This CDR3 comprises 15 residues. CDR3 residues: CASQDRAWSGEKLFF. CDR3 coding DNA: TGTGCCAGCCAGGACAGGGCCTGGAGTGGTGAAAAACTGTTTTTT.

The chain recombines TRBV15 with TRBJ1-2, with no clear D. This CDR3 is built from 13 residues. Germline V gene lookup returns CDR1 LNHNV and CDR2 YYDKDF (reference sequence). V was cut by 3 bases and J by 3 bases, with 8 bases left in between. The chain's CDR3 is CATSSPLDYGYTF. CDR3 nucleotide sequence: TGTGCCACCAGCAGTCCCCTTGACTATGGCTACACCTTC.

The V gene is TRBV5-6, the J gene TRBJ2-5; 9 nucleotides agree with TRBD1. J was trimmed by 4 bases and V by 4 bases; bases with no gene match: 8. The CDR3 totals 15 residues. Germline CDR1 reads SGHDT; CDR2 reads YYEEEE. The CDR3 reads CASSRPGTGIETQYF. In DNA, the CDR3 is TGTGCCAGCAGCCGGCCCGGGACAGGGATAGAGACCCAGTACTTC.

The chain couples TRBV21-1 to TRBJ1-2; the table's D call TRBD1 went unverified against the DNA. TRBV21-1 is tagged as a pseudogene. The CDR3 has 15 amino acids. The CDR3 reads CASTVFGPVGCGYTF. CDR3 nucleotide sequence: TGTGCCAGCACCGTATTTGGCCCGGTGGGCTGTGGCTACACCTTC.

This chain connects TRBV18 to TRBJ2-3; D possibly corresponds to TRBD1 (5 bases). The CDR3 is made up of 16 amino acids. V lost 3 bases, J lost 2 bases, and 15 bases lay in between. Germline V gives CDR1 KGHSH, CDR2 LQKENI. The CDR3: CASSPPTVGHTDTQYF. CDR3 nucleotides: TGTGCCAGCTCACCTCCAACAGTGGGGCACACAGATACGCAGTATTTT.

This chain connects TRBV2 to TRBJ2-2; no clear D gene. The V gene lost 5 bases and the J gene lost 8 bases, with 6 bases spanning the gap. This CDR3 comprises 11 residues. Germline loops: CDR1 SNHLY, CDR2 FYNNEI. The CDR3 coding sequence is TGTGCCAGCAGTCTATCAGGGGAGCTGTTTTTT. Its protein is CASSLSGELFF.

This clone was counted between two and nine times. CDR3 amino acids: CASSQDQGSEAFF. CDR3 sequence (DNA): TGCGCCAGCAGCCAAGATCAGGGGTCTGAAGCTTTCTTT. This chain uses TRBV4-1 with TRBJ1-1, with D perhaps matching TRBD1 (6 bases). The CDR3 spans 13 residues. Trimming removed 0 bases at V and 6 bases at J, with 8 bases between. Germline V CDR1 and CDR2: MGHRA, YSYEKL.

This clone was recorded only once. The chain couples TRBV7-9 to TRBJ2-1; 9 positions agree with TRBD1. Unmatched junction bases numbered 14, after V lost 6 bases and J lost 8 bases. Germline V gene lookup returns CDR1 SEHNR and CDR2 FQNEAQ (reference sequence). This CDR3 contains 16 residues. As DNA, the CDR3 is TGTGCCAGCAGAAAACCTCCGGGACAGGGTAAGGATGAGCAGTTCTTC. Encoded protein: CASRKPPGQGKDEQFF.

In this sample, this clone is medium-sized (0.01 to 0.1%). V and J are TRBV11-3 and TRBJ2-7; 8 positions agree with TRBD2. Per germline, CDR1 SGHNT and CDR2 YENEEA. The CDR3 is 13 residues long. V shed 4 bases, J shed 5 bases, and the junction held 4 bases outside the gene matches. The CDR3 loop reads CASSSGGVDEQYF. CDR3 in DNA: TGTGCCAGCAGCTCCGGGGGGGTCGACGAGCAGTACTTC.

The J gene is TRBJ2-1, the V gene TRBV28, with TRBD2 matching over 7 bases. Germline V lookup: CDR1 MDHEN, CDR2 SYDVKM. The CDR3 is 14 residues long. V lost 6 bases and J lost 9; bases outside the gene matches: 11. In nucleotides, the CDR3 is TGTGCCAGCAGGTCTTTGCCCAGCGGGGTTGAGCAGTTCTTC. It is translated as CASRSLPSGVEQFF.

This sequence joins TRBV7-8 and TRBJ1-1; D perhaps matches TRBD1 (5 bases). V lost 2 bases, J lost 6 bases, and 10 bases lay in between. Germline V gives CDR1 SGHVS, CDR2 FQNEAQ. CDR3 size: 13 residues. CDR3 sequence reads: CASSLQGLAEAFF. CDR3 DNA: TGTGCCAGCAGCTTACAGGGTCTAGCTGAAGCTTTCTTT.

This chain joins TRBV30 and TRBJ1-2; D possibly corresponds to TRBD1 (5 bases). In germline, CDR1 is GTSNPN, CDR2 SVGIG (reference sequence). V was shortened by 1 base and J by 8 bases, with 11 bases between the two germline ends. The CDR3 runs to 12 residues. For the CDR3, the DNA is TGTGCCTGGAGTGGGGGGGGTGGCGGCTACACCTTC. This codes for CAWSGGGGGYTF.

The chain combines TRBV5-5 with TRBJ2-2, with 7 bases identical to TRBD1. V was clipped by 4 bases and J by 4 bases; unmatched bases: 10. Looked up from germline, CDR1 is SGHKS and CDR2 is YYEKEE (reference sequence). The CDR3 is made up of 16 amino acids. The CDR3 protein is CASSAPQGVFTGELFF. Here the CDR3 DNA reads TGTGCCAGCAGCGCACCTCAGGGGGTATTCACCGGGGAGCTGTTTTTT.

J is TRBJ2-7 and V is TRBV11-2, with unresolved D. CDR1 is SGHAT and CDR2 is FQNNGV in the germline V gene. The V and J ends lost 4 bases and 2 bases respectively, with 9 bases between them. CDR3 length equals 13 residues. The CDR3 DNA sequence: TGTGCCAGCAGCTCCCTAGTTACCTACGAGCAGTACTTC. Its protein is CASSSLVTYEQYF.

The chain employs TRBV4-1 and TRBJ2-7; 9 positions agree with TRBD1. V was pared by 3 bases and J by 4 bases, with 7 bases of the junction left unmatched. Germline CDR1 is MGHRA and CDR2 is YSYEKL. CDR3 length: 15 amino acids. The CDR3 DNA sequence: TGCGCCAGCAGCCAGGCCATACAGGGGGCTTACGAGCAGTACTTC. It encodes CASSQAIQGAYEQYF.

The V and J genes are TRBV27 and TRBJ2-7, with 7 nucleotides matching TRBD2. J gave up 1 base and V 3 bases, and 3 bases lay outside the gene matches. The germline gives CDR1 MNHEY, CDR2 SMNVEV (reference sequence). The CDR3 totals 14 residues. The CDR3 loop reads CASSFGGTSYEQYF. As DNA, the CDR3 is TGTGCCAGCAGTTTCGGGGGGACTTCCTACGAGCAGTACTTC.

This clone was recorded many times. The chain has TRBV21-1 and TRBJ2-5; the table's D gene call, TRBD1, was not cross checked with the DNA. TRBV21-1 is given as a pseudogene. The CDR3 consists of 16 residues. As DNA, the CDR3 is TGTGCCAGCAGGGACGGGACAGGGGTCAGGAGGGAGACCCAGTACTTC. This sequence encodes CASRDGTGVRRETQYF.

This clone was found once. The gene calls are TRBV9 and TRBJ1-2; tentatively, D is TRBD1 (6 bases). Trimming removed 0 bases from V and 5 bases from J, with 8 bases in between. Germline loops: CDR1 SGDLS, CDR2 YYNGEE. The CDR3 is 13 amino acids. The CDR3 spells CASSVDQGYGYTF. The CDR3, as DNA: TGTGCCAGCAGCGTAGACCAGGGGTATGGCTACACCTTC.